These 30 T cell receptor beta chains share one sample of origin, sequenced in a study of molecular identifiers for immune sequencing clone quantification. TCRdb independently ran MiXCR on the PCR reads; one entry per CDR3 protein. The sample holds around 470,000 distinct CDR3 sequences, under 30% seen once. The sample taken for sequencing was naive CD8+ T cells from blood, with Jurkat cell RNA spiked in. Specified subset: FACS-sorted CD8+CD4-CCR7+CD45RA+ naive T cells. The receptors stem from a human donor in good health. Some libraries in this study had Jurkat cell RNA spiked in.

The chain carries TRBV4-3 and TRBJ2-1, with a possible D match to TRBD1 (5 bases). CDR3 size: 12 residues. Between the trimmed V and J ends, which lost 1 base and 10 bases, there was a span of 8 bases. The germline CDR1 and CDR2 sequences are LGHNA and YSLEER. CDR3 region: CASSQGGQEQFF. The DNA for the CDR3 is TGCGCCAGCAGCCAAGGGGGCCAGGAGCAGTTCTTC.

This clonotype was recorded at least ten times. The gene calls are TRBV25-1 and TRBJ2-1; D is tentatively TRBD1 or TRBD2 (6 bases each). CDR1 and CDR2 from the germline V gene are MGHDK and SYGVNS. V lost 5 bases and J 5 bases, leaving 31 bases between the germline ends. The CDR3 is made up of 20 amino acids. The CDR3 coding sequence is TGTGCCAGCAGTACCCTCCCCCTGCGGGACACCGAAACGAACGACAATGAGCAGTTCTTC. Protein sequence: CASSTLPLRDTETNDNEQFF.

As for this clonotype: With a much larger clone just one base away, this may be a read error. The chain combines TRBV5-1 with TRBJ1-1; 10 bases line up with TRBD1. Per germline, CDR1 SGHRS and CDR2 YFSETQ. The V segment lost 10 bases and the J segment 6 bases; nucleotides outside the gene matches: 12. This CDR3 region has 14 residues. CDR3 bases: TGCGCCTTACTTGTGACAGGGGGCATCGCTGAAGCTTTCTTT. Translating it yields CALLVTGGIAEAFF.

The DNA of the CDR3 is TGTGCCTGGAGTTTGACTGGGGGATACAATGAGCAGTTCTTC. Its protein is CAWSLTGGYNEQFF. V gene TRBV30 combines with J gene TRBJ2-1, with D perhaps being TRBD1 or TRBD2 (5 bases each). The CDR3 has 14 residues. Germline loops: CDR1 GTSNPN, CDR2 SVGIG (reference sequence). Trimming shortened V by 2 bases and J by 4 bases, and 12 bases separated the two germline ends. Drawing the rest from reference TRBV30 and TRBJ2-1, the complete variable domain is SQTIHQWPATLVQPVGSPLSLECTVEGTSNPNLYWYRQAAGRGLQLLFYSVGIGQISSEVPQNLSASRPQDRQFILSSKKLLLSDSGFYLCAWSLTGGYNEQFFGPGTRLTVL.

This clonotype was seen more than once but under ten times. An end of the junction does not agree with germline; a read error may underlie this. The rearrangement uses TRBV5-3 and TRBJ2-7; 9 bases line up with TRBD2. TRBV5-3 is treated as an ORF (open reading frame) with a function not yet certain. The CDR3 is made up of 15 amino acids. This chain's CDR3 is CASSLDVAGAAEQYF. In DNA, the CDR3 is TGTGCCAGCAGCTTGGATGTAGCGGGAGCGGCCGAGCAGTACTTC.

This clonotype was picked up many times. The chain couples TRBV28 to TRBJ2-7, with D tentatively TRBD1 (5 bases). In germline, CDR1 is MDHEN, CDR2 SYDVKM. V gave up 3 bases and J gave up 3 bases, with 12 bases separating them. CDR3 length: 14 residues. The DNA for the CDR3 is TGTGCCAGCAGTTTCGGCAGGGTCCTCTACGAGCAGTACTTC. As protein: CASSFGRVLYEQYF.

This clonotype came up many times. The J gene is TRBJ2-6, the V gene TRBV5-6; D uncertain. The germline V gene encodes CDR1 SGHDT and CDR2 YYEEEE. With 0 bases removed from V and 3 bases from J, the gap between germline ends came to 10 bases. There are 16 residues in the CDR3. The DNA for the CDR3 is TGTGCCAGCAGCTTGGTAGGGTTCGTTGGGGCCAACGTCCTGACTTTC. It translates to CASSLVGFVGANVLTF.

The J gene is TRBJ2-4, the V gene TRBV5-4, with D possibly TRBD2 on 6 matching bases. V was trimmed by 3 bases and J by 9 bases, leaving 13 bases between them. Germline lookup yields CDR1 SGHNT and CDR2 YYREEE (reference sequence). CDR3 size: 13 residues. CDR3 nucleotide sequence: TGTGCCAGCAGCTCGGAGGGAGTGGGCATTCAGTACTTC. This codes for CASSSEGVGIQYF.

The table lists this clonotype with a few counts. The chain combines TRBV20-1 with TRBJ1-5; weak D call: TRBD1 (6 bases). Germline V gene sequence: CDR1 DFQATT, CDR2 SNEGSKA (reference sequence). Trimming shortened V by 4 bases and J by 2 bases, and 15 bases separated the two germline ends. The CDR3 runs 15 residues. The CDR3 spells CSAKNRAGGNQPQHF. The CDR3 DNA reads TGCAGTGCTAAAAACAGGGCAGGGGGCAATCAGCCCCAGCATTTT.

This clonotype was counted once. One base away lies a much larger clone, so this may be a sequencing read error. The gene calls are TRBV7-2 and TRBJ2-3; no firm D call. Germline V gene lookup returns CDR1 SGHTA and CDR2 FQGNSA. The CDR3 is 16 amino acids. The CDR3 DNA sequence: TGTGCCCGCAGCCTCGATACCGCGGACCCCACAGATACGCAGTATTTT. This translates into CARSLDTADPTDTQYF. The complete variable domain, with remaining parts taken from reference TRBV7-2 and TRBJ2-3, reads GAGVSQSPSNKVTEKGKDVELRCDPISGHTALYWYRQSLGQGLEFLIYFQGNSAPDKSGLPSDRFSAERTGGSVSTLTIQRTQQEDSAVYLCARSLDTADPTDTQYFGPGTRLTVL.

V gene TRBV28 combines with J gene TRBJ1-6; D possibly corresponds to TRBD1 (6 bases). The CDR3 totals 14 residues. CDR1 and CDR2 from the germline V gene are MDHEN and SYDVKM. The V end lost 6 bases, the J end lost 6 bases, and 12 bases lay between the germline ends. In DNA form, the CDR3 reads TGTGCCAGCAGCCAGAACAGGGTTAATTCACCCCTCCACTTT. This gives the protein CASSQNRVNSPLHF.

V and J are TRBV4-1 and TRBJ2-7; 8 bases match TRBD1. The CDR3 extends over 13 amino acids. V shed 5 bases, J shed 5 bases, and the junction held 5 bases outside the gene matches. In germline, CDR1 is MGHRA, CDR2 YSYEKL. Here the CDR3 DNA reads TGCGCCAGCAGCACCCGGACAGGGAACGAGCAGTACTTC. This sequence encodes CASSTRTGNEQYF.

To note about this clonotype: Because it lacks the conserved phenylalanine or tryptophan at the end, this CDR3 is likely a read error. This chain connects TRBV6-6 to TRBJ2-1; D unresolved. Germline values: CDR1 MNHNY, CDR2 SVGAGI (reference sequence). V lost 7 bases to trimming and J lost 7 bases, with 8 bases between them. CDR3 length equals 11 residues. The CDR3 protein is CASTNTNEQFY. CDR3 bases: TGTGCCAGCACTAACACGAATGAGCAGTTCTAC.

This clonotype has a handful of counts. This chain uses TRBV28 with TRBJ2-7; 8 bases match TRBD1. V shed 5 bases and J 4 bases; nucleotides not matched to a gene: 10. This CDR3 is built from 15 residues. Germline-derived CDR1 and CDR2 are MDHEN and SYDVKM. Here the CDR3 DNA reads TGTGCCAGCAGTCGGGACAGGACGGTCACTTACGAGCAGTACTTC. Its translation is CASSRDRTVTYEQYF.

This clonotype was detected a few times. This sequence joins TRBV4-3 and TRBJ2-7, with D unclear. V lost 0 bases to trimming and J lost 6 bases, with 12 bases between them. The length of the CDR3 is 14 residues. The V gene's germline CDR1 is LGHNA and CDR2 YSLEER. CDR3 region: CASSQDGSLGEQYF. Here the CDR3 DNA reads TGCGCCAGCAGCCAAGACGGCAGTCTAGGCGAGCAGTACTTC.

Written as DNA, the CDR3 is TGTGCCAGCACAGGGAGTAACTATGGCTACACCTTC. Translated: CASTGSNYGYTF. The gene calls are TRBV25-1 and TRBJ1-2; the D gene is possibly TRBD1 (5 bases). Trimming stripped 7 bases from V and 1 base from J, with 7 bases between. The CDR3 extends over 12 amino acids. Per germline, CDR1 MGHDK and CDR2 SYGVNS.

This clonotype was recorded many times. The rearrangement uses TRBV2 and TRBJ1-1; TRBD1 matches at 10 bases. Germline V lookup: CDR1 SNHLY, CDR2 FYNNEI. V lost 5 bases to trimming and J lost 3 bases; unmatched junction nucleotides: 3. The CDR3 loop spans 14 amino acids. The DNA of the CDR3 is TGTGCCAGCAGTCCGACAGGGGGCTACACTGAAGCTTTCTTT. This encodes CASSPTGGYTEAFF.

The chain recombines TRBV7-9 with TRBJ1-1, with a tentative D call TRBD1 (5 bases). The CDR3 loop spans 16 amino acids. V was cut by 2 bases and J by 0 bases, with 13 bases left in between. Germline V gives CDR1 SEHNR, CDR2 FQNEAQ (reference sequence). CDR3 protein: CASSLRQGEMNTEAFF. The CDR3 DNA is TGTGCCAGCAGCTTACGGCAGGGAGAAATGAACACTGAAGCTTTCTTT.

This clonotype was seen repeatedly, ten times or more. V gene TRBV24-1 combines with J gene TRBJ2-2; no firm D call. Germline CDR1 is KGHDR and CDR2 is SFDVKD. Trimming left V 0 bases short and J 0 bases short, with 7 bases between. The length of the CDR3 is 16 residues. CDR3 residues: CATSDLPRTNTGELFF. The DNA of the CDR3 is TGTGCCACCAGTGATTTGCCCAGGACGAACACCGGGGAGCTGTTTTTT.

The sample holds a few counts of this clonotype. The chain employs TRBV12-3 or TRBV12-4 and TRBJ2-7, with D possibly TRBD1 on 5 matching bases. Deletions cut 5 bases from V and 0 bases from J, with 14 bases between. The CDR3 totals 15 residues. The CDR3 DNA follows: TGTGCCAGCAGTATGGACATTTCGCACTCCTACGAGCAGTACTTC. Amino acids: CASSMDISHSYEQYF.

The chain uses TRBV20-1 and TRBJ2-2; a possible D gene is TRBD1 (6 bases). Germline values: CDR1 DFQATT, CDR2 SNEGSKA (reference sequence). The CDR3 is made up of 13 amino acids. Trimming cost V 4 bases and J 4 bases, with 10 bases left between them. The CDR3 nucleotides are TGCAGTGCTATTACAGGGAGCACCGGGGAGCTGTTTTTT. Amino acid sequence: CSAITGSTGELFF.

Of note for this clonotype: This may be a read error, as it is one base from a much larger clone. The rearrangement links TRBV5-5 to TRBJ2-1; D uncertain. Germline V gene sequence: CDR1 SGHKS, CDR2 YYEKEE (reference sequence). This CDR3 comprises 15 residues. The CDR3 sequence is CAISPRVVSYNEQFF. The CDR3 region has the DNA TGTGCCATCAGCCCAAGGGTTGTTTCCTACAATGAGCAGTTCTTC.

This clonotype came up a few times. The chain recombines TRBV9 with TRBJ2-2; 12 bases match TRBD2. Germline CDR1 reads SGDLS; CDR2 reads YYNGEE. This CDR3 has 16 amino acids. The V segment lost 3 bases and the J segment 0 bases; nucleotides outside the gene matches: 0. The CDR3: CASSASGGANTGELFF. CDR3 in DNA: TGTGCCAGCAGCGCTAGCGGGGGGGCGAACACCGGGGAGCTGTTTTTT.

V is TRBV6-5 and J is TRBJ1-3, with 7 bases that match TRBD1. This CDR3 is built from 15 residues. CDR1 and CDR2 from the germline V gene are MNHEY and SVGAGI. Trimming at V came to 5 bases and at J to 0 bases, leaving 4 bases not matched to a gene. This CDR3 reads CASSPTGISGNTIYF. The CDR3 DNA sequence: TGTGCCAGCAGTCCGACAGGGATCTCTGGAAACACCATATATTTT.

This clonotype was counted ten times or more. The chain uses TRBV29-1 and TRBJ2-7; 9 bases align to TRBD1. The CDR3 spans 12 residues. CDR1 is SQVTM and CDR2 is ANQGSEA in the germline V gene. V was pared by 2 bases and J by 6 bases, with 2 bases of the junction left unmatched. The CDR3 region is CSVETGGGEQYF. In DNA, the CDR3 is TGCAGCGTTGAAACAGGGGGCGGCGAGCAGTACTTC.

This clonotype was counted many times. The CDR3 DNA follows: TGCGCCAGCAACAACCGGGGTCAAGAGACCCAGTACTTC. Its protein product is CASNNRGQETQYF. The chain carries TRBV5-1 and TRBJ2-5; TRBD2 might be the D (5 bases). Trimming removed 6 bases at V and 2 bases at J, with 11 bases between. From germline, CDR1 is SGHRS and CDR2 YFSETQ. This CDR3 is built from 13 residues.

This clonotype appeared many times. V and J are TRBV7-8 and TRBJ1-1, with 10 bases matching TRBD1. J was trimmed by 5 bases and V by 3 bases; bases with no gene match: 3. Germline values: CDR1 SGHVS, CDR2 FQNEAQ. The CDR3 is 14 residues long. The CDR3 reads CASSFGQGGTEAFF. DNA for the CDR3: TGTGCCAGCAGCTTCGGACAGGGGGGGACTGAAGCTTTCTTT.

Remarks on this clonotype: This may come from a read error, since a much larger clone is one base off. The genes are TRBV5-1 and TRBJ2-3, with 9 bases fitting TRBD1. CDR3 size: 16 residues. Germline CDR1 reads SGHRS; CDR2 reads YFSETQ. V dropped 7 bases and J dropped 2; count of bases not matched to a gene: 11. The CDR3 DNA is TGCGCCAGCGGCTCCGGGGACAGGGCAGACACAGATACGCAGTATTTT. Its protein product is CASGSGDRADTDTQYF.

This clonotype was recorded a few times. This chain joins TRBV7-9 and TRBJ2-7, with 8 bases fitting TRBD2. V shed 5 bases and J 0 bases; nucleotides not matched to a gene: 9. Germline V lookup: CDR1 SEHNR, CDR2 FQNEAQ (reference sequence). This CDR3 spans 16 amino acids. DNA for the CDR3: TGTGCCAGCAGCCCACCTTCGGGGGGGAGCTCCTACGAGCAGTACTTC. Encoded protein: CASSPPSGGSSYEQYF.

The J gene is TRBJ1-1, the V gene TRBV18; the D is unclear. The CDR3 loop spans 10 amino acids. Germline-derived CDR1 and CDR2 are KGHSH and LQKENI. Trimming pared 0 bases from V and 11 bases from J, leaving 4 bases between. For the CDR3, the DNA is TGTGCCAGCTCACCACCGTACGCTTTCTTT. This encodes CASSPPYAFF.